This T cell receptor beta chain appears in the sequencing data of a study of shared clonotypes between healthy human individuals. Study findings and constraints: Since donors were few, the genetic and exposure-history diversity represented was limited. Large sequencing depth failed to make sorted-subset sequencing complete, rarefaction showed.

Naive CD8 cells lacked CD45RO, underwent positive selection for CCR7 and left out terminally differentiated effector memory CD45RA+ cells. The donor population consisted of healthy HIV-negative adults with no recent acute infections or vaccinations. CDR1 is SGHDT, CDR2 YYEEEE, per germline. The CDR3 consists of 15 residues. Trimming stripped 5 bases from V and 2 bases from J, with 14 bases between. Replicate sorted-subset PCRs were loaded with 150 to 250 ng DNA, 30,000 to 35,000 T cell genomes. The table came from immunoSEQ multiplex PCR; TCRdb's copy has only in-frame clones and leaves some out. The sample records roughly 1,800,000 clones, about 94% being singletons. On this clone itself: Its matching antigen is unknown.

The sample comprised naive CD8+ T cells sorted from blood. The source of this sequence is a man aged 18 to 30 in good health. The chain is built from TRBV5-6 and TRBJ2-1, with D perhaps matching TRBD1 or TRBD2 (5 bases each). The CDR3 bases are TGTGCCAGCAGTTTCGGGGACGACACCTACAATGAGCAGTTCTTC. It specifies CASSFGDDTYNEQFF.